The 10 T cell receptor beta chains in this list originate from one sample, sequenced in a study of blood T cell repertoires in COVID-19. The assay was immunoSEQ multiplex PCR, and TCRdb's table has in-frame clones only and misses some. The data show fewer than 300,000 clones, about 88% seen once. The sequenced sample consisted of peripheral blood. The origin of the receptors is a man in his 60s who had recovered from COVID-19.

V and J are TRBV28 and TRBJ1-1; no definite D call. Germline assignment: CDR1 MDHEN and CDR2 SYDVKM. The CDR3 extends over 12 amino acids. With 2 bases removed from V and 4 bases from J, the gap between germline ends came to 5 bases. DNA for the CDR3: TGTGCCAGCAGTTTAGGGAGCACTGAAGCTTTCTTT. This encodes CASSLGSTEAFF.

The chain combines TRBV5-1 with TRBJ2-7; D is unclear. The length of the CDR3 is 14 residues. V was shortened by 0 bases and J by 7 bases, with 14 bases between the two germline ends. Germline V gene sequence: CDR1 SGHRS, CDR2 YFSETQ. This CDR3 is CASSLDGSAGEQYF. CDR3 DNA sequence: TGCGCCAGCAGCTTGGATGGGTCGGCCGGGGAGCAGTACTTC.

CDR3 amino acids: CASSLDRNEQFF. The CDR3 DNA is TGTGCCAGCAGCTTGGACAGGAATGAGCAGTTCTTC. This chain connects TRBV7-9 to TRBJ2-1, with TRBD1 identical over 7 bases. The CDR3 consists of 12 residues. With V trimmed by 3 bases and J by 7 bases, 0 bases remained unmatched. Per the germline V gene, CDR1 is SEHNR and CDR2 is FQNEAQ (reference sequence).

The J gene is TRBJ2-3, the V gene TRBV5-5, with 8 nucleotides matching TRBD2. The germline V gene has CDR1 SGHKS and CDR2 YYEKEE (reference sequence). V lost 6 bases to trimming and J lost 0 bases; unmatched junction nucleotides: 15. This CDR3 comprises 18 residues. CDR3 nucleotide sequence: TGTGCCAGCATCCACCACCAGCGGGGGCCTTTAAGCACAGATACGCAGTATTTT. This sequence encodes CASIHHQRGPLSTDTQYF.

For the CDR3, the DNA is TGTGCCAGCAGCCAAGGGTCTTCCGGGGGGGCTTTCTTT. Its translation is CASSQGSSGGAFF. V gene TRBV3-1 (or the pseudogene TRBV3-2) combines with J gene TRBJ1-1, with D maybe TRBD1 (5 bases). Germline lookup yields CDR1 LGHDT and CDR2 YNNKEL (reference sequence). Trimming pared 1 base from V and 11 bases from J, leaving 14 bases between. This CDR3 has 13 residues.

This clone was seen just once. This rearrangement joins TRBV30 to TRBJ2-7; 9 positions agree with TRBD1. This CDR3 has 14 residues. V shed 4 bases, J shed 0 bases, and the junction held 4 bases outside the gene matches. Germline CDR1 is GTSNPN and CDR2 is SVGIG (reference sequence). In DNA, the CDR3 is TGTGCCTGGAAGTGGGGACAGGGCTCCTACGAGCAGTACTTC. The encoded protein is CAWKWGQGSYEQYF.

This clone was detected once. This sequence joins TRBV7-9 and TRBJ1-2; D gene uncertain. Deletions cut 4 bases from V and 4 bases from J, with 10 bases between. The CDR3 loop spans 13 amino acids. Germline V gene lookup returns CDR1 SEHNR and CDR2 FQNEAQ (reference sequence). The CDR3 is CASSSGTFYGYTF. CDR3 DNA sequence: TGTGCCAGCAGCTCTGGCACGTTCTATGGCTACACCTTC.

The chain combines TRBV14 with TRBJ1-1; 11 bases match TRBD1. CDR3 length equals 15 residues. From germline, CDR1 is SGHDN and CDR2 FVKESK. V was pared by 4 bases and J by 8 bases, with 9 bases of the junction left unmatched. In DNA form, the CDR3 reads TGTGCCAGCAGCCCCTGGACAGGGGGCCTTTCGGAAGCTTTCTTT. As protein: CASSPWTGGLSEAFF.

The gene calls are TRBV14 and TRBJ2-7; 10 bases line up with TRBD2. The germline gives CDR1 SGHDN, CDR2 FVKESK. The CDR3 contains 15 residues. J was trimmed by 6 bases and V by 1 base; bases with no gene match: 6. In DNA, the CDR3 is TGTGCCAGCAGCCAAGCTCTAGCGGGGGCCCTCGAGCAGTACTTC. Translation gives CASSQALAGALEQYF.

This clone was found a few times. The chain links TRBV2 to TRBJ2-7; D is unclear. V lost 5 bases and J lost 4, with 12 bases in between. Germline V lookup: CDR1 SNHLY, CDR2 FYNNEI. CDR3 length equals 13 residues. CDR3 sequence reads: CASSPDTLYEQYF. The CDR3 nucleotides read TGTGCCAGCAGTCCCGATACCCTATACGAGCAGTACTTC.